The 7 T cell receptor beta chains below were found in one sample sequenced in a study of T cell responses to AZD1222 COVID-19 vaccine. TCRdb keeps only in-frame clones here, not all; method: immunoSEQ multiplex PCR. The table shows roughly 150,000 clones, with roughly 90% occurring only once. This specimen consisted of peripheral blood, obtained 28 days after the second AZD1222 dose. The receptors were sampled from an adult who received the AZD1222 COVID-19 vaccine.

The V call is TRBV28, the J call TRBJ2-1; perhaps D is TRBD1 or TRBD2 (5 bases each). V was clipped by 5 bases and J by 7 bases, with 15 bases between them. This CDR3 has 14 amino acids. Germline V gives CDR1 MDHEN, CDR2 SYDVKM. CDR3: CASSQTGRGNEQFF. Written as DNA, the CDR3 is TGTGCCAGCAGTCAAACGGGAAGGGGAAATGAGCAGTTCTTC.

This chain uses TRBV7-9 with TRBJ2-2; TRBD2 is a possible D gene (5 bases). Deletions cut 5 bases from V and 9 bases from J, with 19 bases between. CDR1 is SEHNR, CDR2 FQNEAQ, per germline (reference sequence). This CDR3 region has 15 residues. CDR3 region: CASSTSDWPSRELFF. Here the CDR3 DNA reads TGTGCCAGCAGCACGTCGGACTGGCCCTCCAGGGAGCTGTTTTTT.

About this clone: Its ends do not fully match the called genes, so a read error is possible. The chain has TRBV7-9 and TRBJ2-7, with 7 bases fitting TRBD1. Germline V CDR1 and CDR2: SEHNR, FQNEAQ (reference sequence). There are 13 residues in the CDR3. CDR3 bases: TGTGCCAGCAGCCTAACACCCGGGACAGCGCGGAGCTTC. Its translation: CASSLTPGTARSF.

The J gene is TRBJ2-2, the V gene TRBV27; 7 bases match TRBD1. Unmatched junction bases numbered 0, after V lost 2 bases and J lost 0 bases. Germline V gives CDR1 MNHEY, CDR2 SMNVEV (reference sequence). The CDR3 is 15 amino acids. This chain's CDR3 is CASSLDRANTGELFF. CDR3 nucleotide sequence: TGTGCCAGCAGTTTAGACAGGGCGAACACCGGGGAGCTGTTTTTT.

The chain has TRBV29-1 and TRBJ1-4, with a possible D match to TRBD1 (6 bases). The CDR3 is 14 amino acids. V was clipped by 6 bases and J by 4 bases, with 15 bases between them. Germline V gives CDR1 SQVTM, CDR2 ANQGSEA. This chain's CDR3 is CSVLRRGGNEKLFF. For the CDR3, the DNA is TGCAGCGTCTTACGGAGGGGGGGTAATGAAAAACTGTTTTTT.

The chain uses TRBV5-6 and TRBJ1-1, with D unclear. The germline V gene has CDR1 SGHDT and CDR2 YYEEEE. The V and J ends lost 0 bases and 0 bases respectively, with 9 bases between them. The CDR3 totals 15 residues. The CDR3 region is CASSLGQSLNTEAFF. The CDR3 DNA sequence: TGTGCCAGCAGCTTGGGGCAGTCCTTGAACACTGAAGCTTTCTTT.

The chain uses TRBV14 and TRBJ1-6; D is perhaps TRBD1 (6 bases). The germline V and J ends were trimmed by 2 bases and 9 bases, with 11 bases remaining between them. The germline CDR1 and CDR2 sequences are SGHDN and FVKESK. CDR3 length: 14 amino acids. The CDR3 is CASSQQGRGSPLHF. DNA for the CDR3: TGTGCCAGCAGCCAACAGGGGCGAGGTTCACCCCTCCACTTT.